Shown below are 21 T cell receptor beta chains from a single sample sequenced in a study of blood T cells in healthy people across ages. Next came a second PCR, run for roughly 7 to 12 cycles, which used a sample-barcoded 5' primer along with a J-beta primer mix. One entry per CDR3 protein, called by TCRdb with MiXCR from the 5' RACE reads. The table records roughly 1.6 million distinct CDR3 sequences, roughly 32% of them present only once. Sample: blood. These receptors originate from a young woman in good health.

As concerns this clonotype: At one boundary the junction diverges from the germline segment, which might be a read error. The CDR3 loop is CGAGQGTIYGYTF. The CDR3 DNA sequence: TGCGGTGCCGGACAGGGGACCATCTATGGCTACACCTTC. This chain uses TRBV20-1 with TRBJ1-2; 9 positions match TRBD1. Germline CDR1 and CDR2: DFQATT and SNEGSKA (reference sequence). The CDR3 spans 13 residues.

This rearrangement joins TRBV19 to TRBJ1-5; 9 bases agree with TRBD1. CDR1 is LNHDA, CDR2 SQIVND, per germline (reference sequence). V was clipped by 8 bases and J by 0 bases; unmatched bases: 8. CDR3 length: 16 amino acids. CDR3 residues: CASARTGVNSNQPQHF. For the CDR3, the DNA is TGTGCCAGTGCTCGGACAGGGGTTAATAGCAATCAGCCCCAGCATTTT.

V and J are TRBV3-1 and TRBJ2-5; 8 bases are a match to TRBD2. Germline trimming cut 5 bases from V and 2 bases from J; bases unmatched to any gene: 7. CDR3 length equals 15 residues. Germline V lookup: CDR1 LGHDT, CDR2 YNNKEL (reference sequence). CDR3 sequence: CASSYGLASQETQYF. CDR3 DNA sequence: TGTGCCAGCAGCTACGGACTAGCCAGTCAAGAGACCCAGTACTTC.

This clonotype was seen a handful of times. The J gene is TRBJ2-7, the V gene TRBV10-3; D is possibly TRBD1 (6 bases). Trimming removed 6 bases from V and 5 bases from J, with 17 bases in between. This CDR3 spans 14 amino acids. The germline CDR1 and CDR2 sequences are ENHRY and SYGVKD. For the CDR3, the DNA is TGTGCCATCAGCCCAATGGGGGCTGGGGACGAGCAGTACTTC. Translated, it gives CAISPMGAGDEQYF.

This clonotype was counted between two and nine times. V is TRBV2 and J is TRBJ2-5; D unresolved. The CDR3 sequence is 13 residues long. Trimming shortened V by 5 bases and J by 2 bases, and 9 bases separated the two germline ends. Germline V gene data show CDR1 as SNHLY and CDR2 as FYNNEI. As DNA, the CDR3 is TGTGCCAGCAGTAAGTGGGAACAAGAGACCCAGTACTTC. Amino acid sequence: CASSKWEQETQYF. The full variable domain, in which reference TRBV2 and TRBJ2-5 provide the parts outside the CDR3, is EPEVTQTPSHQVTQMGQEVILRCVPISNHLYFYWYRQILGQKVEFLVSFYNNEISEKSEIFDDQFSVERPDGSNFTLKIRSTKLEDSAMYFCASSKWEQETQYFGPGTRLLVL.

V gene TRBV7-7 combines with J gene TRBJ2-1; the match to TRBD1 covers 8 bases. The CDR3 covers 14 residues. V was clipped by 5 bases and J by 7 bases; unmatched bases: 7. CDR1 SSHAT and CDR2 FNYEAQ come from the germline V gene (reference sequence). The CDR3: CASSPQGAQNEQFF. The CDR3 DNA reads as TGTGCCAGCAGCCCTCAGGGGGCGCAGAATGAGCAGTTCTTC.

This clonotype was seen many times. V and J are TRBV7-2 and TRBJ2-1; D may match TRBD1 or TRBD2 (5 bases each). The CDR3 totals 14 residues. Per the germline V gene, CDR1 is SGHTA and CDR2 is FQGNSA. Trimming took off 5 bases at V and 4 bases at J, with 12 bases between the two ends. This CDR3 is CASSRRDGYNEQFF. Here the CDR3 DNA reads TGTGCCAGCAGCCGCCGGGACGGATACAATGAGCAGTTCTTC. Based on the CDR3 plus reference TRBV7-2 and TRBJ2-1, the full variable domain is GAGVSQSPSNKVTEKGKDVELRCDPISGHTALYWYRQSLGQGLEFLIYFQGNSAPDKSGLPSDRFSAERTGGSVSTLTIQRTQQEDSAVYLCASSRRDGYNEQFFGPGTRLTVL.

The J gene is TRBJ2-7, the V gene TRBV21-1; the D call of TRBD1 is as the table states it, not checked on the DNA. TRBV21-1 counts as a pseudogene. The length of the CDR3 is 15 residues. CDR3 bases: TGTGCCAGCAGCGCGGCACAGGGAGGAGGTTACGAGCAGTACTTC. It is translated as CASSAAQGGGYEQYF.

The V call is TRBV5-1, the J call TRBJ2-3, with a tentative D call TRBD1 (5 bases). V dropped 0 bases and J dropped 8 bases, with 16 bases sitting between them. This CDR3 has 15 amino acids. Looked up from germline, CDR1 is SGHRS and CDR2 is YFSETQ. The CDR3 reads CASSLARQGDGTQYF. For the CDR3, the DNA is TGCGCCAGCAGCTTGGCCAGGCAGGGCGATGGTACGCAGTATTTT.

This clonotype was observed once. Given a much more abundant clone one base away, this may be a read error. The chain uses TRBV29-1 and TRBJ2-7; 7 positions match TRBD1. The CDR3 sequence is 13 residues long. CDR1 and CDR2 (germline): SQVTM, ANQGSEA. V was clipped by 5 bases and J by 6 bases; unmatched bases: 10. As DNA, the CDR3 is TGCAGCGTTCACAATCTTACAGGGGCCGAGCAGTACTTC. This encodes CSVHNLTGAEQYF.

The chain employs TRBV20-1 and TRBJ2-7; D is uncertain. The germline CDR1 and CDR2 sequences are DFQATT and SNEGSKA (reference sequence). V lost 3 bases, J lost 2 bases, and 11 bases lay in between. This CDR3 has 13 amino acids. This CDR3 is CSARDPYAYEQYF. In nucleotides, the CDR3 is TGCAGTGCTAGGGATCCCTATGCCTACGAGCAGTACTTC.

V gene TRBV20-1 combines with J gene TRBJ2-3, with D maybe TRBD2 (5 bases). V lost 5 bases and J lost 2, with 14 bases in between. The CDR3 is 14 residues long. Germline values: CDR1 DFQATT, CDR2 SNEGSKA (reference sequence). The DNA for the CDR3 is TGCAGTGCTGTGACACCAGCGGACACAGATACGCAGTATTTT. It yields the protein CSAVTPADTDTQYF.

This chain uses TRBV12-3 or TRBV12-4 with TRBJ2-1, with 9 bases fitting TRBD2. CDR3 size: 15 residues. V lost 5 bases, J lost 1 base, and 3 bases stayed unmatched. As DNA, the CDR3 is TGTGCCAGCAGTCATAGCGGGGGTTCCTACAATGAGCAGTTCTTC. Protein product: CASSHSGGSYNEQFF.

In its sample, this clonotype was seen many times. The CDR3 DNA reads as TGTGCCATCAAGAGTGAGGACAGGGGGCTTGTTGAGACCCAGTACTTC. This gives the protein CAIKSEDRGLVETQYF. The rearrangement links TRBV10-3 to TRBJ2-5, with 11 bases matching TRBD1. CDR1 is ENHRY and CDR2 is SYGVKD in the germline V gene. With V trimmed by 7 bases and J by 5 bases, 12 bases remained unmatched. The CDR3 is 16 amino acids.

The chain recombines TRBV3-1 with TRBJ1-1; D is perhaps TRBD1 (6 bases). The CDR3 sequence is 11 residues long. With 0 bases removed from V and 10 bases from J, the gap between germline ends came to 6 bases. From germline, CDR1 is LGHDT and CDR2 YNNKEL (reference sequence). CDR3 DNA sequence: TGTGCCAGCAGCCAAGAAGGGGGAGCTTTCTTT. It specifies CASSQEGGAFF.

V and J are TRBV6-6 and TRBJ2-6, with D tentatively TRBD2 (5 bases). The length of the CDR3 is 16 residues. The germline V gene encodes CDR1 MNHNY and CDR2 SVGAGI (reference sequence). The V end was cut by 5 bases, the J end by 2 bases, with 13 bases between. CDR3 nucleotides: TGTGCCAGCAGTACCCCACGGGGTACTGGGGCCAACGTCCTGACTTTC. Protein sequence: CASSTPRGTGANVLTF.

Only a few counts were recorded for this clonotype. This chain uses TRBV5-1 with TRBJ2-7, with no clear D. Trimming took off 9 bases at V and 2 bases at J, with 18 bases between the two ends. Germline V gene sequence: CDR1 SGHRS, CDR2 YFSETQ. CDR3 size: 14 residues. CDR3 nucleotides: TGCGCCAACCCACGGCCAGGACCAACCTACGAGCAGTACTTC. Translation: CANPRPGPTYEQYF.

The V call is TRBV11-2, the J call TRBJ2-1; D gene ambiguous. V lost 5 bases, J lost 8 bases, and 13 bases lay in between. The CDR3 loop spans 13 amino acids. Germline CDR1 is SGHAT and CDR2 is FQNNGV. In DNA, the CDR3 is TGTGCCAGCAGCCATATGCATATAGATGAGCAGTTCTTC. This sequence encodes CASSHMHIDEQFF.

This clonotype has a handful of counts. The chain combines TRBV11-2 with TRBJ2-6, with D perhaps being TRBD1 or TRBD2 (5 bases each). The V end was cut by 1 base, the J end by 4 bases, with 8 bases between. The germline gives CDR1 SGHAT, CDR2 FQNNGV. The CDR3 is 15 residues long. The CDR3 here is CASSLGGFGANVLTF. As DNA, the CDR3 is TGTGCCAGCAGCTTAGGGGGGTTCGGGGCCAACGTCCTGACTTTC.

This clonotype was observed a handful of times. This sequence joins TRBV20-1 and TRBJ2-5, with D perhaps matching TRBD2 (5 bases). CDR3 length: 12 amino acids. V was clipped by 3 bases and J by 7 bases, with 12 bases between them. Germline-derived CDR1 and CDR2 are DFQATT and SNEGSKA (reference sequence). The CDR3 region is CSASGVVRTQYF. The CDR3 DNA follows: TGCAGTGCTAGCGGGGTTGTGAGGACCCAGTACTTC.

J is TRBJ2-5 and V is TRBV5-6, with D perhaps matching TRBD2 (6 bases). V was pared by 3 bases and J by 1 base, with 13 bases between. The CDR3 has 15 amino acids. The germline gives CDR1 SGHDT, CDR2 YYEEEE. CDR3 loop: CASSYSSGVQETQYF. CDR3 nucleotides: TGTGCCAGCAGCTATAGCTCGGGGGTCCAAGAGACCCAGTACTTC. The whole variable domain, remainder taken from reference TRBV5-6 and TRBJ2-5, is DAGVTQSPTHLIKTRGQQVTLRCSPKSGHDTVSWYQQALGQGPQFIFQYYEEEERQRGNFPDRFSGHQFPNYSSELNVNALLLGDSALYLCASSYSSGVQETQYFGPGTRLLVL.